This TCR beta chain comes out of a study of post-analysis software for immune sequencing data (dated by TCRdb to 2014 to 2015). Study-level background: Recorded disease courses included relapsing-remitting, secondary progressive and progressive-relapsing multiple sclerosis, with some patients lacking subtype annotation. A subset of samples was prepared in parallel using single-end sample barcoding, then pooled and co-amplified after Illumina adapter ligation. The patient repertoires were compared against around eleven previously published healthy control repertoires obtained from donors aged 6 to 25 years. General study outcomes and caveats: The multiple sclerosis patient group was slightly younger than the control group. Strong co-clustering of samples prepared in the same batch was shown by direct clustering with F measure, prompting a batch-effect correction. Patients showed significantly higher frequencies than controls for five TRBV segments, among them TRBV5-6, TRBV5-1 and TRBV20-1. Normalized Chao1 diversity was significantly lower in multiple sclerosis patients than controls, suggesting substantial peripheral T-cell clonal expansion.

The library came from PCR. TCRdb lists the instrument as Illumina HiSeq 2500. To reduce PCR and sequencing biases, unique molecular identifiers were incorporated into the TCR beta cDNA libraries. Per 1 to 10 million input T cells, roughly 500,000 cDNA molecules were obtained, such that each molecule approximated one T cell. The patient libraries were prepared and sequenced with the same protocol used for the earlier healthy control dataset. Within a given batch, samples were prepared together, multiplexed and sequenced on the same HiSeq lane. Turning to the authors' computational methods: Raw barcoded reads were processed with MIGEC, and single-read molecular identifier groups were discarded before consensus assembly and CDR3 extraction. VDJtools was used for post-analysis of the clonotype tables, with diversity normalized by down-sampling every dataset to the smallest sample size. Repertoire overlap clustering matched CDR3 amino acid but not nucleotide sequences to correct batch-related cross-sample contamination. TCRdb's own reprocessing of the public reads used fastp at Q25 and MiXCR and kept productive beta chains. Rows matching on CDR3 protein sequence are summarized as one entry with the most common DNA and genes. For this entry, the V and J calls and clone size follow TCRdb and not the study's own pipeline. This sample has roughly 650,000 distinct CDR3 sequences in its table, and 59% of those were observed once. Clones ranked in the top ten supply around 11% of the sample.

To demonstrate the VDJtools post-analysis software, the study profiled TCR beta repertoires from the peripheral blood of around 13 young patients with multiple sclerosis. The multiple sclerosis patients were children and adolescents between roughly 6 and 16 years of age. CDR3 length: 15 amino acids, cysteine to phenylalanine. Here the CDR3 DNA is all that survives: 45 bases in frame from base 1. In the germline V gene, CDR1 corresponds to SGHTA and CDR2 to FQGTGA. Trimming at the junction amounts to 7 bases on V and 7 bases on J, and the germline ends lie 20 bases apart. As regards this clonotype: What this receptor recognizes is not known. Within one base of it there is no much larger clone, and no base qualities were kept.

This TCR was recovered from a girl aged 2 to 10 with multiple sclerosis. The sample consisted of blood. The V gene is TRBV7-3 and the J gene is TRBJ2-1; the best D guess is TRBD2, with 7 bases matching. The DNA sequence is TGTGCCAGCAACGTGGGGGGGGCCAGAGGGAATGAGCAGTTCTTC. It codes for CASNVGGARGNEQFF.